This T cell receptor beta chain came from a study of vaccination effects on CD4 cells after COVID-19. CDR3 length equals 14 residues. After removal of 4 bases from V and 7 bases from J, the junction contained 8 bases not matched to a gene. In germline, CDR1 is SGHNT, CDR2 YYREEE (reference sequence). Study conclusions and caveats: Both infection-induced and vaccine-induced clones contracted markedly at late post-vaccination timepoints.

A note on this clone: Antigen specificity is unknown.

Data came from immunoSEQ multiplex PCR; TCRdb stores just in-frame clones and leaves some out. The sample yields 20,000 to 25,000 clones, about 80% seen once. ViraFEST expansion of antigen-specific CD4+ T cells with viral peptide pools preceded sequencing. At the end of 9 to 11 days of culture, CD4+ T cells were isolated. PCR-confirmed SARS-CoV-2 infection occurred in the person between March and December 2020. Every well got fewer than 2.5 million PBMC, which were grown with 8.5 to 10 IU/ml IL-2 and about 9.5 ug/ml peptides. Cells had half their medium changed to IL-2 medium on days 3 and 7. Material: CD4+ T cells from PBMCs cultured with a peptide pool, obtained before COVID-19 vaccination. The V and J genes are TRBV5-4 and TRBJ2-3; 8 bases align to TRBD2. The source is a human donor who had a prior SARS-CoV-2 infection. The CDR3 reads CASSPSSGGNTQYF. The CDR3 DNA reads TGTGCCAGCAGCCCCTCCAGCGGGGGAAATACGCAGTATTTT.